The T cell receptor (beta chain) under discussion was sequenced for a study of cytomegalovirus exposure and HLA in healthy donors. Only in-frame clones appear in the TCRdb table, and some are missing; sequencing was by immunoSEQ multiplex PCR. The table shows about 65,000 clones, with about 90% occurring only once. CDR3 size: 14 residues. Germline V gives CDR1 SGHRS, CDR2 YFSETQ. Trimming removed 4 bases from V and 2 bases from J; junction bases left unmatched: 5. The donors were members of the validation cohort comprising some 130 subjects, separate from the approximately 630-subject first cohort. Sequencing was done on a sample of PBMCs. This rearrangement joins TRBV5-1 to TRBJ2-7; 8 nucleotides align to TRBD1. The receptor's source is a young woman in good health and CMV-seronegative. CDR3 in amino acids: CASSPGTGPYEQYF. The CDR3 DNA sequence: TGCGCCAGCAGCCCCGGGACAGGTCCCTACGAGCAGTACTTC.